The clone carrying this T cell receptor (beta chain) has only a few counts. TCRdb recomputed calls from the RT-PCR reads with MiXCR, one row per CDR3 protein. The repertoire consists of 650,000 to 800,000 distinct CDR3 sequences, with approximately 15% occurring once and the leading ten covering 3% to 4.5%. The sequenced material came from memory CD4+ T cells from blood. This sequence was found in a female donor in good health, serving as a healthy control.

The CDR3 sequence is CASSLGSPRGETQYF. CDR3 nucleotide sequence: TGTGCCAGCAGCTTAGGTTCCCCCAGGGGAGAGACCCAGTACTTC. The chain uses TRBV7-2 and TRBJ2-5; tentatively, D is TRBD1 (6 bases). CDR1 is SGHTA and CDR2 is FQGNSA in the germline V gene. V was cut by 1 base and J by 4 bases, with 13 bases left in between. The CDR3 is made up of 15 amino acids.